The present TCR beta chain was sequenced within a study of shared clonotypes between healthy human individuals. Comment on this clone: No antigen is known for it.

V shed 0 bases and J shed 1 base, with 11 bases lying between them. The CDR3 has 15 amino acids. CDR1 SGHRS and CDR2 YFSETQ come from the germline V gene. Study conclusions and caveats: What limited the represented genetic and exposure-history diversity was the small number of donors.

CD8 memory comprised CD45RO+ plus CCR7-negative CD45RA+ TemRA cells. Deep was the level at which the assay was run. Method: immunoSEQ multiplex PCR; TCRdb's copy keeps in-frame clones and lacks some. The data contain a few hundred thousand clones, 96% of them singletons. This sequence originates from a man in his thirties or forties in good health. The genes are TRBV5-1 and TRBJ2-7; D may be TRBD1 (5 bases). The sample was memory CD8+ T cells sorted from blood. Subset given: CD45RO+ cells pooled with CCR7-negative TemRA cells. CDR3 DNA: TGCGCCAGCAGCTTGGAAAACAGGCCTTCCTACGAGCAGTACTTC. This translates into CASSLENRPSYEQYF.